The present T cell receptor (beta chain) was sequenced within a study of blood T cells in healthy people across ages. Germline-derived CDR1 and CDR2 are SGDLS and YYNGEE. The CDR3 runs to 16 residues. The germline V and J ends were trimmed by 3 bases and 2 bases, with 17 bases remaining between them. For the second PCR, which ran for about 7 to 11 cycles, a sample-barcoded 5' primer and a J-beta primer mix were used. Each CDR3 protein gets one entry after TCRdb re-called the 5' RACE reads with MiXCR. The sample has around 1,000,000 distinct CDR3 sequences, more than 30% seen once. Sequencing used blood. The receptor was isolated from a man aged 18 to 30 in good health. J is TRBJ2-5 and V is TRBV9; maybe TRBD1 (5 bases). The DNA of the CDR3 is TGTGCCAGCAGCGAGGGCGACAGACCGCTACAAGAGACCCAGTACTTC. Its translation is CASSEGDRPLQETQYF.